The 8 T cell receptor beta chains below all came from one sample that was sequenced in a study of blood T cell repertoires in COVID-19. Libraries were prepared by immunoSEQ multiplex PCR; TCRdb keeps only in-frame clonotypes and omits some of them. The sample includes some 180,000 clones, 81% of them seen just once. Sequenced input: peripheral blood. The receptors here all came from a woman in her forties with COVID-19, enrolled during active disease.

A single count supports this clone. This chain links TRBV7-9 with TRBJ1-6; possibly TRBD1 for D (5 bases). Germline CDR1 is SEHNR and CDR2 is FQNEAQ (reference sequence). The length of the CDR3 is 14 residues. The V end lost 5 bases, the J end lost 6 bases, and 11 bases lay between the germline ends. The CDR3 loop is CASSAGLSNSPLHF. The CDR3 nucleotides read TGTGCCAGCAGCGCGGGACTTAGTAATTCACCCCTCCACTTT.

This clone was detected only once. The chain links TRBV5-4 to TRBJ1-1; D is undetermined. From germline, CDR1 is SGHNT and CDR2 YYREEE (reference sequence). V lost 4 bases and J lost 4, with 17 bases in between. The CDR3 covers 15 residues. The chain's CDR3 is CASSGKQQVATEAFF. CDR3 DNA: TGTGCCAGCAGCGGTAAGCAGCAGGTGGCCACTGAAGCTTTCTTT.

The chain joins TRBV12-3 or TRBV12-4 to TRBJ1-5, with D uncertain. V was cut by 1 base and J by 9 bases, with 10 bases left in between. There are 13 residues in the CDR3. The CDR3 sequence: CASSLGPRLPQHF. CDR3 DNA: TGTGCCAGCAGTTTAGGTCCGAGACTGCCCCAGCATTTT.

The chain has TRBV5-1 and TRBJ2-7; D is perhaps TRBD1 (6 bases). The V gene's germline CDR1 is SGHRS and CDR2 YFSETQ. The CDR3 totals 14 residues. V gave up 0 bases and J gave up 6 bases, with 13 bases separating them. In DNA form, the CDR3 reads TGCGCCAGCAGCTTGGAACAGGGTTGGTCCGAGCAGTACTTC. This translates into CASSLEQGWSEQYF.

This clone turned up a few times. The V call is TRBV19, the J call TRBJ2-2; 8 bases match TRBD1. Trimming at V came to 7 bases and at J to 3 bases, leaving 4 bases not matched to a gene. Germline V gene data show CDR1 as LNHDA and CDR2 as SQIVND (reference sequence). CDR3 length: 14 residues. The CDR3: CASKDREYTGELFF. The CDR3 bases are TGTGCCAGTAAGGACAGGGAATACACCGGGGAGCTGTTTTTT.

The chain couples TRBV5-1 to TRBJ1-1; D is unclear. The CDR3 consists of 14 residues. Per the germline V gene, CDR1 is SGHRS and CDR2 is YFSETQ. Deletions cut 0 bases from V and 2 bases from J, with 8 bases between. The CDR3 DNA is TGCGCCAGCAGCTTGGATCGGGGTAACACTGAAGCTTTCTTT. This sequence encodes CASSLDRGNTEAFF.

This rearrangement joins TRBV30 to TRBJ1-6; TRBD1 might be the D (5 bases). CDR3 length equals 15 residues. Trimming took off 4 bases at V and 8 bases at J, with 18 bases between the two ends. CDR1 and CDR2 from the germline V gene are GTSNPN and SVGIG (reference sequence). In DNA form, the CDR3 reads TGTGCCTGGACTTTGGGAGGACACGGAGATTCACCCCTCCACTTT. It specifies CAWTLGGHGDSPLHF.

The chain links TRBV27 to TRBJ2-2; 7 positions agree with TRBD2. The junction had 6 bases not matched to a gene; V was cut back by 6 bases and J by 5 bases. Germline loops: CDR1 MNHEY, CDR2 SMNVEV (reference sequence). The CDR3 consists of 14 residues. The CDR3 region has the DNA TGTGCCAGCAGCATGGGACTAAGAACCGGGGAGCTGTTTTTT. It yields the protein CASSMGLRTGELFF.